What follows are 28 T cell receptor beta chains derived from one specimen sequenced in a study of shared clonotypes between healthy human individuals. TCRdb's table, derived via immunoSEQ multiplex PCR, lists solely in-frame clones and lacks some. The table shows about 1.1 million clones, with about 80% occurring only once. Material: memory CD4+ T cells from PBMCs. The subset here: CD45RA-negative fraction. The source of these receptors is a man aged 18-30 years in good health. Some clones in this sample may be carry-over from other donors' samples.

J is TRBJ2-2 and V is TRBV11-2; no definite D call. Trimming took 2 bases from V and 7 from J, leaving 14 bases between them. The CDR3 contains 15 residues. The germline gives CDR1 SGHAT, CDR2 FQNNGV. The CDR3 nucleotides are TGTGCCAGCAGCTTACTTGGCACGAACCTCGGGGAGCTGTTTTTT. Residues: CASSLLGTNLGELFF.

This chain uses TRBV18 with TRBJ2-4, with D perhaps TRBD1 (5 bases). The ends were cut back, 9 bases at V and 3 bases at J, with 15 bases in the middle. The CDR3 has 14 amino acids. Germline-derived CDR1 and CDR2 are KGHSH and LQKENI. In nucleotides, the CDR3 is TGTGCCAGTTTCCAGGGATCCGGCAAAAACATTCAGTACTTC. This gives the protein CASFQGSGKNIQYF.

CDR3 DNA: TGTGCCAGCAGCTTTCCCCTAGCGGGAGGGGGGTCCTACAATGAGCAGTTCTTC. This gives the protein CASSFPLAGGGSYNEQFF. The chain carries TRBV5-8 and TRBJ2-1, with 12 nucleotides matching TRBD2. In germline, CDR1 is SGHTS, CDR2 YDEGEE. The CDR3 extends over 18 amino acids. J lost 1 base, V lost 2 bases, and 7 bases had no gene match.

The chain recombines TRBV10-3 with TRBJ1-2; TRBD1 matches 8 bases. CDR1 is ENHRY and CDR2 is SYGVKD in the germline V gene. This CDR3 is 17 amino acids long. V lost 4 bases, J lost 0 bases, and 10 bases stayed unmatched. CDR3 bases: TGTGCCATCAGTGGGTCCTTCTGGACAGGGTCTAACTATGGCTACACCTTC. Encoded protein: CAISGSFWTGSNYGYTF.

The chain joins TRBV5-6 to TRBJ1-2, with 7 bases matching TRBD1. CDR3 size: 14 residues. Losses at the gene ends were 4 bases for V and 6 bases for J; bases not matched to a gene: 9. Germline V gene data show CDR1 as SGHDT and CDR2 as YYEEEE. As DNA, the CDR3 is TGTGCCAGCAGCCGAATGAACAGGGGTAATGGCTACACCTTC. Translating gives CASSRMNRGNGYTF.

V usage is TRBV9 and J usage is TRBJ1-3, with D uncertain. CDR3 length: 14 amino acids. Germline V lookup: CDR1 SGDLS, CDR2 YYNGEE. V was pared by 3 bases and J by 4 bases, with 11 bases between. As DNA, the CDR3 is TGTGCCAGCAGCGCCCAAACGTCGGGAAACACCATATATTTT. Translated, it gives CASSAQTSGNTIYF.

The rearrangement links TRBV2 to TRBJ2-7, with 8 bases identical to TRBD1. V dropped 4 bases and J dropped 3; count of bases not matched to a gene: 8. The V gene's germline CDR1 is SNHLY and CDR2 FYNNEI. CDR3 length: 15 residues. The CDR3 DNA reads as TGTGCCAGCAGTGTCGGCAGGGGGCACCTCTACGAGCAGTACTTC. Protein sequence: CASSVGRGHLYEQYF.

The V and J genes are TRBV10-1 and TRBJ2-7; unclear D gene. The germline V gene has CDR1 WNHNN and CDR2 SYGVQD (reference sequence). V gave up 0 bases and J gave up 12 bases, with 18 bases separating them. This CDR3 contains 14 residues. The CDR3 protein is CASSESRLLGKLYF. CDR3 DNA: TGCGCCAGCAGTGAGTCGAGGTTACTTGGTAAGCTGTACTTC.

The CDR3 nucleotides are TGTGCCTGGAGTGCTGGACTAGCCGATCTAGCCAAAAACATTCAGTACTTC. Protein product: CAWSAGLADLAKNIQYF. The J gene is TRBJ2-4, the V gene TRBV30; 8 bases are a match to TRBD2. Germline loops: CDR1 GTSNPN, CDR2 SVGIG (reference sequence). Unmatched junction bases numbered 8, after V lost 1 base and J lost 0 bases. There are 17 residues in the CDR3.

Note on this clone: The germline gene is not matched at one end of the junction; a read error may be the cause. The rearrangement uses TRBV5-1 and TRBJ1-3, with 9 bases lining up with TRBD1. The CDR3 spans 13 residues. Per the germline V gene, CDR1 is SGHRS and CDR2 is YFSETQ. The CDR3 DNA reads as TGCGCCAGCAGCCCCGGGGACAGGGACGGTCTGAATTTT. Protein sequence: CASSPGDRDGLNF.

This rearrangement joins TRBV5-6 to TRBJ2-5; possible D gene TRBD2, 5 bases. CDR3 length equals 13 residues. Trimming took 4 bases from V and 7 from J, leaving 14 bases between them. The V gene's germline CDR1 is SGHDT and CDR2 YYEEEE. The CDR3 region is CASSDRVAPTQYF. CDR3 DNA sequence: TGTGCCAGCAGCGATAGGGTAGCGCCGACCCAGTACTTC.

On this clone itself: Other DNA variants within this sample encode the same CDR3. V is TRBV2 and J is TRBJ2-5; 7 bases fit TRBD1. J was trimmed by 4 bases and V by 5 bases; bases with no gene match: 7. In germline, CDR1 is SNHLY, CDR2 FYNNEI. The CDR3 length is 14 residues. CDR3 nucleotide sequence: TGTGCCAGCAGTAGGCAGGGGGTGGGAGAGACCCAGTACTTC. Protein product: CASSRQGVGETQYF.

This clone was counted a single time. The chain employs TRBV29-1 and TRBJ2-3; a possible D gene is TRBD1 (5 bases). V was pared by 3 bases and J by 6 bases, with 10 bases between. This CDR3 is 12 amino acids long. Per the germline V gene, CDR1 is SQVTM and CDR2 is ANQGSEA. CDR3 protein: CSVEGPRDTQYF. The DNA of the CDR3 is TGCAGCGTTGAGGGGCCCCGGGATACGCAGTATTTT.

About this clone itself: The same CDR3 arises from other DNA sequences in this sample as well. The chain joins TRBV5-1 to TRBJ2-5; no clear D. The CDR3 has 13 residues. Germline V lookup: CDR1 SGHRS, CDR2 YFSETQ. Trimming shortened V by 0 bases and J by 2 bases, and 5 bases separated the two germline ends. CDR3 coding DNA: TGCGCCAGCAGCTTGGGACCACAAGAGACCCAGTACTTC. Translation: CASSLGPQETQYF.

The CDR3 region has the DNA TGCGCCAGCAGCTTGGAGTCTAGCGGGAGTATGGTCTACGAGCAGTACTTC. This encodes CASSLESSGSMVYEQYF. This rearrangement joins TRBV5-1 to TRBJ2-7; 10 bases align to TRBD2. Germline lookup yields CDR1 SGHRS and CDR2 YFSETQ. Trimming removed 0 bases from V and 3 bases from J; junction bases left unmatched: 9. The CDR3 runs to 17 residues.

A remark on this clone: With a much larger clone just one base away, this may be a read error. Additional DNA sequences in this sample encode the identical CDR3. The V and J genes are TRBV20-1 and TRBJ2-5; D is ambiguous. Trimming left V 2 bases short and J 5 bases short, with 3 bases between. The germline gives CDR1 DFQATT, CDR2 SNEGSKA (reference sequence). The CDR3 consists of 10 residues. CDR3 loop: CSARLETQYF. The CDR3 nucleotides are TGCAGTGCTAGATTGGAGACCCAGTACTTC.

This clone was observed a handful of times. The chain combines TRBV11-3 with TRBJ1-1; a possible D gene is TRBD1 (6 bases). The CDR3 consists of 12 residues. Germline lookup yields CDR1 SGHNT and CDR2 YENEEA. V was cut by 5 bases and J by 8 bases, with 12 bases left in between. The CDR3 protein is CASSRGGEEAFF. In DNA form, the CDR3 reads TGTGCCAGCAGCCGGGGGGGCGAAGAAGCTTTCTTT. The variable domain in full, with the rest retrieved from reference TRBV11-3 and TRBJ1-1, is EAGVVQSPRYKIIEKKQPVAFWCNPISGHNTLYWYLQNLGQGPELLIRYENEEAVDDSQLPKDRFSAERLKGVDSTLKIQPAELGDSAVYLCASSRGGEEAFFGQGTRLTVV.

This clone was observed a few times. The chain joins TRBV4-2 to TRBJ1-2; 7 bases are a match to TRBD1. The CDR3 covers 14 residues. Losses at the gene ends were 4 bases for V and 11 bases for J; bases not matched to a gene: 13. Germline V gene sequence: CDR1 LGHNA, CDR2 YNFKEQ. The CDR3 DNA reads as TGTGCCAGCAGCCCGACAAACAGGGGAGCTATGTACACCTTC. Its translation: CASSPTNRGAMYTF.

The chain recombines TRBV5-1 with TRBJ2-5, with D perhaps matching TRBD2 (7 bases). The ends were cut back, 4 bases at V and 1 base at J, with 20 bases in the middle. The CDR3 has 17 residues. Germline CDR1 and CDR2: SGHRS and YFSETQ. DNA for the CDR3: TGCGCCAGCAGCCGTACCCGGGGAGGGGGGGTCCAAGAGACCCAGTACTTC. Translating gives CASSRTRGGGVQETQYF.

This clone came up a few times. The chain carries TRBV7-2 and TRBJ1-2; D gene unclear. V lost 2 bases, J lost 6 bases, and 16 bases lay in between. The CDR3 has 15 residues. CDR1 and CDR2 from the germline V gene are SGHTA and FQGNSA. The CDR3 reads CASSLNSEGGDGYTF. The CDR3 DNA follows: TGTGCCAGCAGCTTAAACTCGGAAGGAGGCGATGGCTACACCTTC.

CDR3 sequence reads: CASRFAGGRAYEQYF. CDR3 nucleotides: TGTGCCAGCAGATTCGCGGGAGGAAGAGCCTACGAGCAGTACTTC. The chain couples TRBV27 to TRBJ2-7; 8 bases match TRBD2. The CDR3 runs to 15 residues. Germline V gene lookup returns CDR1 MNHEY and CDR2 SMNVEV (reference sequence). The J segment lost 2 bases and the V segment lost 6 bases, leaving 9 bases of the junction unmatched.

The rearrangement joins TRBV7-2 to TRBJ2-3; 9 nucleotides line up with TRBD2. The junction had 4 bases not matched to a gene; V was cut back by 7 bases and J by 2 bases. Germline V CDR1 and CDR2: SGHTA, FQGNSA. The length of the CDR3 is 14 residues. CDR3 DNA sequence: TGTGCCAGCAAGGCGGGAGGGCCCACAGATACGCAGTATTTT. Its translation is CASKAGGPTDTQYF.

The chain joins TRBV28 to TRBJ1-5; 12 nucleotides align to TRBD1. Germline CDR1 is MDHEN and CDR2 is SYDVKM. With 2 bases clipped from V and 2 bases from J, the junction kept 7 bases outside the gene matches. CDR3 length: 18 amino acids. The DNA of the CDR3 is TGTGCCAGCAGTTTACCAGGGACAGGGGGCAATGGCAATCAGCCCCAGCATTTT. Its protein product is CASSLPGTGGNGNQPQHF.

The rearrangement uses TRBV4-2 and TRBJ2-2; D not certain. Germline CDR1 reads LGHNA; CDR2 reads YNFKEQ. V dropped 0 bases and J dropped 4 bases, with 9 bases sitting between them. The CDR3 is 15 residues long. The CDR3 nucleotides read TGTGCCAGCAGCCAAGACGACTCCACCACCGGGGAGCTGTTTTTT. It is translated as CASSQDDSTTGELFF.

Only a few counts were recorded for this clone. The CDR3: CASSQLGANTGELFF. The CDR3 nucleotides are TGTGCCAGCAGCCAACTCGGAGCTAACACCGGGGAGCTGTTTTTT. The J gene is TRBJ2-2, the V gene TRBV4-2; D is ambiguous. CDR1 and CDR2 (germline): LGHNA, YNFKEQ. V shed 2 bases and J shed 2 bases, with 9 bases lying between them. This CDR3 region has 15 residues.

The J gene is TRBJ1-6, the V gene TRBV5-4, with unresolved D. Germline V lookup: CDR1 SGHNT, CDR2 YYREEE (reference sequence). Between the trimmed V and J ends, which lost 5 bases and 7 bases, there was a span of 7 bases. This CDR3 region has 12 residues. DNA for the CDR3: TGTGCCAGCAGGCAGGACAATTCACCCCTCCACTTT. It codes for CASRQDNSPLHF.

The chain recombines TRBV5-1 with TRBJ2-5; 14 bases fit TRBD2. The V segment lost 4 bases and the J segment 5 bases; nucleotides outside the gene matches: 7. Germline CDR1 reads SGHRS; CDR2 reads YFSETQ. The CDR3 is 16 residues long. This CDR3 reads CASSAGLAGVGETQYF. CDR3 nucleotides: TGCGCCAGCAGCGCGGGACTAGCGGGAGTCGGGGAGACCCAGTACTTC.

This clone was recorded at least ten times. J is TRBJ2-7 and V is TRBV5-8; D call uncertain. Trimming stripped 1 base from V and 3 bases from J, with 8 bases between. CDR1 SGHTS and CDR2 YDEGEE come from the germline V gene. The CDR3 runs to 13 residues. The CDR3 DNA follows: TGTGCCAGCAGCTTGCTCCCCCTCTACGAGCAGTACTTC. It translates to CASSLLPLYEQYF.